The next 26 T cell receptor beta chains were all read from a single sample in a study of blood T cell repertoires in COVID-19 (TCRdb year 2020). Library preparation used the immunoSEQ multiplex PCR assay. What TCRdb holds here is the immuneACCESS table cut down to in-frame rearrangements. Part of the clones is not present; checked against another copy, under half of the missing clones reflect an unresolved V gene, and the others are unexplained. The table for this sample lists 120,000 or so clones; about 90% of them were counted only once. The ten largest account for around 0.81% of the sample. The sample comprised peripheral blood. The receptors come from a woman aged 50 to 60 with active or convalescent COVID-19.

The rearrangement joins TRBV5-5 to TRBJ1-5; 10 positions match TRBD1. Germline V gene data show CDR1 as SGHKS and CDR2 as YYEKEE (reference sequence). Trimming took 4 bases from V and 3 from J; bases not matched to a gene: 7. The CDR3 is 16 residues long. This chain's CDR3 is CASSPGTGALNQPQHF. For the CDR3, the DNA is TGTGCCAGCAGCCCAGGGACAGGGGCCCTCAATCAGCCCCAGCATTTT.

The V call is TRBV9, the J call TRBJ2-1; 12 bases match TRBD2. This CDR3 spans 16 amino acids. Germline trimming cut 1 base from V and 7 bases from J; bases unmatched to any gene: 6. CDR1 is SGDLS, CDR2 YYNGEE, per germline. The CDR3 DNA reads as TGTGCCAGCAGCGTATTGACTAGCGGGAGAAGTAATGAGCAGTTCTTC. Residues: CASSVLTSGRSNEQFF.

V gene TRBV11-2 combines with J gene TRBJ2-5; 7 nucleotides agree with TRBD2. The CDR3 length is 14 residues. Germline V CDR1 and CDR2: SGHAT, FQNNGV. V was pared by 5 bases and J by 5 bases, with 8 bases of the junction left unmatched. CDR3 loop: CASSISGMEETQYF. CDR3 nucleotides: TGTGCCAGCAGCATAAGCGGGATGGAGGAGACCCAGTACTTC.

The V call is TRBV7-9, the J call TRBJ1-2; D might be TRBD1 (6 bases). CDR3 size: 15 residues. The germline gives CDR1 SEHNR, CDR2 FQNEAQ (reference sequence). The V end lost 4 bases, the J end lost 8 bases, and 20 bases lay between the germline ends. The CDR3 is CASSSSGTKRSGYTF. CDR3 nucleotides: TGTGCCAGCAGCTCTTCCGGGACAAAGAGAAGCGGCTACACCTTC.

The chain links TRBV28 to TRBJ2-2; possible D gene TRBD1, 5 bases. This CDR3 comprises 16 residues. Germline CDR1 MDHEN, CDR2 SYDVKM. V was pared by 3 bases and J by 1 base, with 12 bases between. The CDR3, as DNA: TGTGCCAGCAGTTTTTTCAGGGTCATGAACACCGGGGAGCTGTTTTTT. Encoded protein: CASSFFRVMNTGELFF.

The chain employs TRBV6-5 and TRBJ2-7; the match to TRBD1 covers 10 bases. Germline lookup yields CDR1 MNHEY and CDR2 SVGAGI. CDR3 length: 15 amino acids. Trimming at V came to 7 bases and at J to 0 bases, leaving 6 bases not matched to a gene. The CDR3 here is CASIKRDRGSYEQYF. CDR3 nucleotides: TGTGCCAGCATCAAAAGGGACAGGGGCTCCTACGAGCAGTACTTC.

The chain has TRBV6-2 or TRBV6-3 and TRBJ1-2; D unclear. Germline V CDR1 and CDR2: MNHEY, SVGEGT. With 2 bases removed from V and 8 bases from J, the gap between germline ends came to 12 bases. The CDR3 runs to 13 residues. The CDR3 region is CASSYNGFGGYTF. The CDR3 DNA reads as TGTGCCAGCAGTTACAACGGATTCGGGGGCTACACCTTC.

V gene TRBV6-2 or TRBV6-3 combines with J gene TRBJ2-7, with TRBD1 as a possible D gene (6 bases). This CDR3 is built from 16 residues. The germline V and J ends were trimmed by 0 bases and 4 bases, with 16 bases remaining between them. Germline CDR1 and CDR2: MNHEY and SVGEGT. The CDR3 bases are TGTGCCAGCAGTTACTCCCCCCTGGACAGCCCTTACGAGCAGTACTTC. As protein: CASSYSPLDSPYEQYF.

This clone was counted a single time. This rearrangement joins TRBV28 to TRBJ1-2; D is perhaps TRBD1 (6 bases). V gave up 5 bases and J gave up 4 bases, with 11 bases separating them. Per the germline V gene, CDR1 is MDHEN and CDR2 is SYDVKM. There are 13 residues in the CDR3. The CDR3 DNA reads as TGTGCCAGCAGTCCGGACAGAGGCTATGGCTACACCTTC. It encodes CASSPDRGYGYTF.

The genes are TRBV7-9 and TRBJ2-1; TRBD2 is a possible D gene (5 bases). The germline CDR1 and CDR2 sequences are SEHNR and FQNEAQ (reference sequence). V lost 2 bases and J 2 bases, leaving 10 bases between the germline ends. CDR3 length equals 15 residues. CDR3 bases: TGTGCCAGCAGCTTAATCGGGGAGCCCTACAATGAGCAGTTCTTC. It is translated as CASSLIGEPYNEQFF.

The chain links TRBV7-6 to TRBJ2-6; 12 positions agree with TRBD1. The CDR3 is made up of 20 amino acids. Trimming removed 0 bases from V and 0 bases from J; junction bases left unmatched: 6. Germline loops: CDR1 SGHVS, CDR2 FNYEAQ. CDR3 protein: CASSLARRDRGLSGANVLTF. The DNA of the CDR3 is TGTGCCAGCAGCTTAGCGCGCCGGGACAGGGGGCTCTCTGGGGCCAACGTCCTGACTTTC. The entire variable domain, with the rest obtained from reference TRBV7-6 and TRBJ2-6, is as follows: GAGVSQSPRYKVTKRGQDVALRCDPISGHVSLYWYRQALGQGPEFLTYFNYEAQQDKSGLPNDRFSAERPEGSISTLTIQRTEQRDSAMYRCASSLARRDRGLSGANVLTFGAGSRLTVL.

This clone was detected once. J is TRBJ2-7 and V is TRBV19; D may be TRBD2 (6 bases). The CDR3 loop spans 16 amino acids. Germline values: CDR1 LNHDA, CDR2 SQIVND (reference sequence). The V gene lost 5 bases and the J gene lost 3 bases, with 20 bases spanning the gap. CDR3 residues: CASSPPGRGLIYEQYF. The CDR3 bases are TGTGCCAGTAGTCCTCCTGGCCGGGGACTTATCTACGAGCAGTACTTC. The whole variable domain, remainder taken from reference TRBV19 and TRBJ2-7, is DGGITQSPKYLFRKEGQNVTLSCEQNLNHDAMYWYRQDPGQGLRLIYYSQIVNDFQKGDIAEGYSVSREKKESFPLTVTSAQKNPTAFYLCASSPPGRGLIYEQYFGPGTRLTVT.

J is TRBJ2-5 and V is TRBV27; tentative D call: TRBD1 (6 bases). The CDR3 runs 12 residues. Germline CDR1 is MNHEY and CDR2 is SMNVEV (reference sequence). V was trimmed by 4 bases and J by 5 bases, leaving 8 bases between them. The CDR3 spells CASSSRGETQYF. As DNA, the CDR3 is TGTGCCAGCAGTTCCAGGGGCGAGACCCAGTACTTC.

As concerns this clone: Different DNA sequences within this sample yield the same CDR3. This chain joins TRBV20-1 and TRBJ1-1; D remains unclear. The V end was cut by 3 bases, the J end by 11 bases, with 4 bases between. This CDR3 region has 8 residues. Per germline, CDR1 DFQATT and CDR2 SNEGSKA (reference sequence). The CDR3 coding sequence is TGCAGTGCTAGGAGGGCTTTCTTT. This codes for CSARRAFF.

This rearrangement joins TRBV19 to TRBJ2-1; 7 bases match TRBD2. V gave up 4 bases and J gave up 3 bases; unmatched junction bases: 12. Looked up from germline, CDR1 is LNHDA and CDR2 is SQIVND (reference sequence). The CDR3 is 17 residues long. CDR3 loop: CASSRKVGLADYNEQFF. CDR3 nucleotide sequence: TGTGCCAGTAGTAGAAAGGTGGGGCTAGCGGACTACAATGAGCAGTTCTTC.

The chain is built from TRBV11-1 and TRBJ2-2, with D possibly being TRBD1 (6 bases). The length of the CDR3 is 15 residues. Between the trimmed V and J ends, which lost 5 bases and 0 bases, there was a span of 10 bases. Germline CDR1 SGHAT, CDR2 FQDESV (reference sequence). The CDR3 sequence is CASSRGTANTGELFF. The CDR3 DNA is TGTGCCAGCAGCAGGGGGACGGCGAACACCGGGGAGCTGTTTTTT.

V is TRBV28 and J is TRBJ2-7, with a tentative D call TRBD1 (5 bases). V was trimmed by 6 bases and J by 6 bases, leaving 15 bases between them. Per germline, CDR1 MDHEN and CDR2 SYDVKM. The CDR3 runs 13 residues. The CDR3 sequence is CASSPGIQGEQYF. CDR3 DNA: TGTGCCAGCAGCCCAGGGATCCAGGGCGAGCAGTACTTC.

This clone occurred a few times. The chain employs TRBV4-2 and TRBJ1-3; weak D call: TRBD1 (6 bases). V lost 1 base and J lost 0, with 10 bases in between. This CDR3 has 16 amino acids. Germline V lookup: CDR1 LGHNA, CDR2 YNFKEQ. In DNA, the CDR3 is TGTGCCAGCAGCCAAGCGGGACACAACTCTGGAAACACCATATATTTT. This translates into CASSQAGHNSGNTIYF.

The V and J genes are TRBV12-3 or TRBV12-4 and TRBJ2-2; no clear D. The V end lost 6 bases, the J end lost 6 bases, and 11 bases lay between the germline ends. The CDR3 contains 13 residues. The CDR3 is CASSLVSAGELFF. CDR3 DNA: TGTGCCAGCAGCCTAGTGTCCGCCGGGGAGCTGTTTTTT.

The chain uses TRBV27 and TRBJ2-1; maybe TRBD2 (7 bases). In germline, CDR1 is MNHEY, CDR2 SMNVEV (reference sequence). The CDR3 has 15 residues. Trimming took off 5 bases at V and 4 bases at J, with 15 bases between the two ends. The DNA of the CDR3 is TGTGCCAGCAGTGGGGGCGGGAGAAGTTACAATGAGCAGTTCTTC. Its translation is CASSGGGRSYNEQFF.

CDR3 sequence (DNA): TGTGCCAGCAGCCCTAGATCTAGCGCATACACCGGGGAGCTGTTTTTT. Translation gives CASSPRSSAYTGELFF. The chain has TRBV4-2 and TRBJ2-2; TRBD2 is a possible D gene (6 bases). The CDR3 is 16 residues long. Germline CDR1 LGHNA, CDR2 YNFKEQ. Trimming took off 4 bases at V and 3 bases at J, with 15 bases between the two ends.

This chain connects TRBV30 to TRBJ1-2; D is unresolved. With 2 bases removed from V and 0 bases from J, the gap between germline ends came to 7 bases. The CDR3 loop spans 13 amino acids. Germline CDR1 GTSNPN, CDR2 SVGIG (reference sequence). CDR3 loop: CAWSIHSNYGYTF. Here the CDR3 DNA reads TGTGCCTGGAGTATCCATTCTAACTATGGCTACACCTTC.

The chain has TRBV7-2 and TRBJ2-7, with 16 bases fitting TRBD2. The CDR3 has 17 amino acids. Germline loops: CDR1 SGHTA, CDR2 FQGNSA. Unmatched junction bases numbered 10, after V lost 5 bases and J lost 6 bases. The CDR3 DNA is TGTGCCAGCAGCCCACGGGGACTAGCGGGAGGGCGGTCCGAGCAGTACTTC. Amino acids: CASSPRGLAGGRSEQYF.

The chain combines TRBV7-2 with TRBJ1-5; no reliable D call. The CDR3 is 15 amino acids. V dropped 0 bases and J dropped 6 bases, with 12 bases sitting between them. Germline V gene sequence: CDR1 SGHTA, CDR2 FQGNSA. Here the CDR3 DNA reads TGTGCCAGCAGCTTAGCGTTCGGGTTTAGTCAGCCCCAGCATTTT. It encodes CASSLAFGFSQPQHF.

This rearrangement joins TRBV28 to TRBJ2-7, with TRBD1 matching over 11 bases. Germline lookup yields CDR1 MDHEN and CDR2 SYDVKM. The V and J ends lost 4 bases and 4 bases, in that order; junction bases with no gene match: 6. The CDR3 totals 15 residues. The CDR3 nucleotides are TGTGCCAGCAGTTCGAGGACAGGGGGCGTTTACGAGCAGTACTTC. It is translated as CASSSRTGGVYEQYF.

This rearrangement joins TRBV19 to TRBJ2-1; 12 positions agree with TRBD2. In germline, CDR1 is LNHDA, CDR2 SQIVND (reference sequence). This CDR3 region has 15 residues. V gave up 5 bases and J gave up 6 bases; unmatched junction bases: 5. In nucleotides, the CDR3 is TGTGCCAGTAGTCGTCGGACTAGCGGGACCAATGAGCAGTTCTTC. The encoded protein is CASSRRTSGTNEQFF. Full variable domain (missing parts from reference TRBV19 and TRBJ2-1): DGGITQSPKYLFRKEGQNVTLSCEQNLNHDAMYWYRQDPGQGLRLIYYSQIVNDFQKGDIAEGYSVSREKKESFPLTVTSAQKNPTAFYLCASSRRTSGTNEQFFGPGTRLTVL.